Detailed here is one T cell receptor (beta chain). This specimen comes from a study of CD8+CD57+ T cells in acquired aplastic anemia. The CDR3 runs 14 residues. Between the trimmed V and J ends, which lost 5 bases and 1 base, there was a span of 8 bases. TCR beta VDJ combinations and CDR3 sequences were profiled from genomic DNA. Each CDR3 protein gets one entry after TCRdb re-called the reads with MiXCR. The table lists fewer than 200,000 distinct CDR3 sequences, over 55% of them singletons, with approximately 50% in the top ten. Patients included in sequencing had previously demonstrated CD8+CD57+ cell expansion by flow cytometry. As a group, the patients uniformly had severe acquired aplastic anemia. All patients were therapy-naive when blood was sampled.

The chain links TRBV12-3 or TRBV12-4 to TRBJ2-2; weak D call: TRBD1 (5 bases). Sequencing was done on a sample of sorted CD4+, CD8+, or CD8+CD57+ T cells (not recorded which) from PBMCs. The TCR was taken from a human donor with aplastic anemia. Here the CDR3 reads CASSPQGNTGELFF. In nucleotides, the CDR3 is TGTGCCAGCAGTCCGCAGGGGAACACCGGGGAGCTGTTTTTT.